This paragraph covers one T cell receptor (beta chain) sequence. Only in-frame clones appear in the TCRdb table, and some are missing; sequencing was by immunoSEQ multiplex PCR. The repertoire has around 130,000 clones, approximately 90% of them found once; the top ten carry 9.5% to 13%. These data are taken from a study of control samples from healthy donors and cancer patients. The ends were cut back, 1 base at V and 1 base at J, with 10 bases in the middle. The germline V gene has CDR1 LNHNV and CDR2 YYDKDF (reference sequence). This CDR3 spans 15 amino acids. The receptor's source is a man aged 30-40 years in good health. The sequenced sample consisted of blood. This chain joins TRBV15 and TRBJ1-2, with D uncertain. In DNA form, the CDR3 reads TGTGCCACCAGCAGAGGGGAGGTGCTTAACTATGGCTACACCTTC. Protein product: CATSRGEVLNYGYTF.